Sequencing of this TCR beta chain was carried out in a study of T cell responses to AZD1222 COVID-19 vaccine. Study-level results: Just a handful of AZD1222 recipients tested seropositive at baseline.

A note on this clone: Its antigen is currently unknown.

Sequenced by immunoSEQ multiplex PCR; TCRdb stores in-frame clones only, minus some. The sample includes approximately 100,000 clones, over 90% of them seen just once. Germline V gene data show CDR1 as MDHEN and CDR2 as SYDVKM. Trimming removed 5 bases at V and 0 bases at J, with 17 bases between. The CDR3 consists of 16 residues. The TCR comes from an adult in good health. This chain joins TRBV28 and TRBJ2-7; D perhaps matches TRBD2 (6 bases). The sequenced sample was peripheral blood, obtained on day 0 of AZD1222 vaccination. CDR3 in DNA: TGTGCCAGCAGTCCCCCCCCTAGCGCTTACTCCTACGAGCAGTACTTC. Its protein product is CASSPPPSAYSYEQYF.